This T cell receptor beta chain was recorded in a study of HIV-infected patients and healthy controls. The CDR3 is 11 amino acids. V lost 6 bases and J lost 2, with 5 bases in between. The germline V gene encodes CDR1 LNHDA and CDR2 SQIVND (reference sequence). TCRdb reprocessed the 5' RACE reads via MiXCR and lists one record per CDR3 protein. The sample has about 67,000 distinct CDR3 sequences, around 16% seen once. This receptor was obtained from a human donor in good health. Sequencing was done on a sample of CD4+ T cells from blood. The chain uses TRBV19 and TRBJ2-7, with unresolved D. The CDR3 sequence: CASSSAYEQYF. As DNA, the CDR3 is TGTGCCAGTAGCTCCGCCTACGAGCAGTACTTC.